The rows below give T cell receptor beta chains drawn from one sample of a study of blood T cells in healthy people across ages. TCRdb itself ran the 5' RACE reads through MiXCR, one entry per CDR3 protein. The repertoire holds about 1.4 million distinct CDR3 sequences, with roughly 59% as singletons. Sequencing used blood. These receptors all come from a man between 18 and 29 years old in good health. CDR3s include the opening cysteine and the closing phenylalanine or tryptophan. The D gene is left open where the match is weak. Size is stated for part of the rows, as once, few or many counts, or as a class when the clone is expanded.

clone_size d_call j_call v_call cdr3_aa cdr3_nt
. . TRBJ2-7 TRBV4-2 CASSQEGAGTTYEQYF TGTGCCAGCAGCCAAGAGGGGGCAGGAACTACCTACGAGCAGTACTTC
once . TRBJ2-1 TRBV27 CAPIGGGRENEQFF TGTGCCCCCATAGGGGGGGGCAGGGAGAATGAGCAGTTCTTC
. . TRBJ2-7 TRBV11-2 CASSWEVPEQYF TGTGCCAGCAGCTGGGAGGTACCCGAGCAGTACTTC
. . TRBJ1-5 TRBV7-9 CVSGGGGQPQHF TGTGTCAGCGGGGGGGGAGGTCAGCCCCAGCATTTT
few . TRBJ2-2 TRBV5-1 CASSLVQGNTGELFF TGCGCCAGCAGCTTGGTTCAGGGTAACACCGGGGAGCTGTTTTTT
. TRBD1 TRBJ1-1 TRBV7-8 CASSPRMDRDGTEAFF TGTGCCAGCAGCCCCCGGATGGACAGGGATGGCACTGAAGCTTTCTTT
few . TRBJ2-3 TRBV12-5 CASGSSDTQYF TGTGCTAGTGGGTCCAGCGATACGCAGTATTTT
. TRBD1 TRBJ1-6 TRBV14 CASSLIDRGCSYNSPLHF TGTGCCAGCAGCCTTATCGACAGGGGGTGTTCCTATAATTCACCCCTCCACTTT
. . TRBJ2-1 TRBV18 CASSPQVPPLLDEQFF TGTGCCAGCTCACCACAGGTCCCCCCGCTCTTAGATGAGCAGTTCTTC
. . TRBJ1-5 TRBV6-5 CASSHDVVGRQPQHF TGTGCCAGCAGCCACGACGTGGTGGGTCGTCAGCCCCAGCATTTT
. . TRBJ2-5 TRBV29-1 CSVDAAAGVSGQETQYF TGCAGCGTTGATGCGGCTGCAGGCGTTTCGGGTCAAGAGACCCAGTACTTC
. . TRBJ1-4 TRBV6-2/TRBV6-3 CASRRSGEGEKLFF TGTGCCAGCCGCCGATCGGGGGAAGGAGAAAAACTGTTTTTT
. . TRBJ2-3 TRBV27 CASGGVADTQYF TGTGCCAGCGGCGGGGTCGCAGATACGCAGTATTTT
. . TRBJ2-3 TRBV4-2 CASSQSAGSDTQYF TGTGCCAGCAGCCAGTCGGCAGGGTCAGATACGCAGTATTTT
few . TRBJ2-4 TRBV4-3 CASSQEGPGATPLAKNIQYF TGCGCCAGCAGCCAGGAAGGGCCAGGAGCGACTCCCCTAGCCAAAAACATTCAGTACTTC
few . TRBJ2-7 TRBV27 CASSLSPASVPYEQYF TGTGCCAGCAGTTTATCACCCGCCTCAGTCCCCTACGAGCAGTACTTC
. . TRBJ2-3 TRBV29-1 CSAGSGDTQYF TGCAGCGCCGGTTCGGGGGATACGCAGTATTTT
. . TRBJ2-5 TRBV27 CASSPTYPDRSETQYF TGTGCCAGCAGTCCGACATATCCAGACAGATCGGAGACCCAGTACTTC
. . TRBJ2-7 TRBV7-9 CASSSRQVSYEQYF TGTGCCAGCAGCTCCCGACAGGTTTCCTACGAGCAGTACTTC
few . TRBJ1-4 TRBV7-9 CASSLTGDHEKLFF TGTGCCAGCAGCCTGACAGGAGACCATGAAAAACTGTTTTTT
. . TRBJ2-5 TRBV5-5 CASSTRTEQETQYF TGTGCCAGCAGCACCCGGACTGAGCAAGAGACCCAGTACTTC
. . TRBJ2-1 TRBV7-9 CASSLVGRKPYNEQFF TGTGCCAGCAGCTTAGTCGGTAGAAAACCCTACAATGAGCAGTTCTTC
. . TRBJ1-2 TRBV5-1 CASSLSAGLHIFKYGYTF TGCGCCAGCAGCTTGTCGGCAGGACTACACATATTCAAATATGGCTACACCTTC
few TRBD2 TRBJ2-4 TRBV27 CASSLGTSGGENIQYF TGTGCCAGCAGTCTCGGGACTAGCGGGGGTGAAAACATTCAGTACTTC
. . TRBJ2-7 TRBV5-1 CASSFLGQSYEQYF TGCGCCAGCAGCTTTCTGGGACAAAGTTACGAGCAGTACTTC
. . TRBJ2-1 TRBV6-1 CASSSMGGDEQFF TGTGCCAGCAGTTCAATGGGGGGCGATGAGCAGTTCTTC
. . TRBJ1-1 TRBV30 CAGTLGGEAFF TGTGCCGGGACCCTTGGGGGGGAAGCTTTCTTT
few TRBD2 TRBJ2-7 TRBV12-3/TRBV12-4 CASSPEIAGNDNEQYF TGTGCCAGCAGTCCAGAAATAGCGGGGAACGACAATGAGCAGTACTTC
few . TRBJ2-7 TRBV4-1 CASSQEPQAIFAQYF TGCGCCAGCAGCCAAGAGCCCCAGGCTATTTTTGCCCAGTACTTC
few TRBD2 TRBJ2-1 TRBV6-1 CASSKSGRVNEQFF TGTGCCAGCAGTAAAAGCGGGAGGGTAAATGAGCAGTTCTTC
. TRBD2 TRBJ2-5 TRBV4-2 CASSHGRLAGGPLQETQYF TGTGCCAGCAGCCACGGCAGACTAGCGGGGGGCCCCCTACAAGAGACCCAGTACTTC
. . TRBJ2-7 TRBV20-1 CSAPSRAGTHTYEQYF TGCAGTGCTCCTTCAAGGGCCGGGACGCACACCTACGAGCAGTACTTC
. . TRBJ2-1 TRBV3-1 CASSQDGVRNQQFF TGTGCCAGCAGCCAAGATGGGGTCCGGAATCAGCAGTTCTTC
once . TRBJ1-2 TRBV6-6 CASTIGTERGYTF TGTGCCAGCACCATCGGGACCGAGAGAGGCTACACCTTC
. . TRBJ2-7 TRBV6-1 CASSDPSMGSYEQYF TGTGCCAGCAGTGACCCTTCTATGGGGTCCTACGAGCAGTACTTC
. . TRBJ1-5 TRBV6-1 CASSIPVLKDQPQHF TGTGCCAGCAGTATACCCGTCCTGAAGGATCAGCCCCAGCATTTT
few . TRBJ2-3 TRBV12-3/TRBV12-4 CASSPSRVVDTQYF TGTGCCAGCAGTCCATCAAGAGTTGTAGATACGCAGTATTTT
. TRBD1 TRBJ2-1 TRBV29-1 CSGTDRVRNEQFF TGCAGCGGGACCGACAGGGTAAGGAATGAGCAGTTCTTC
. . TRBJ2-3 TRBV29-1 CSVEVHGKSTVGQYF TGCAGCGTTGAAGTTCATGGCAAGTCCACAGTAGGGCAGTATTTT
many . TRBJ2-4 TRBV25-1 CASSESAGGDIQYF TGTGCCAGCAGTGAATCAGCAGGGGGGGACATTCAGTACTTC
. . TRBJ2-1 TRBV6-5 CASSYFPTGLNNEQFF TGTGCCAGCAGTTACTTCCCCACAGGGCTGAACAATGAGCAGTTCTTC
. . TRBJ2-2 TRBV3-1 CASSGGVRVTGELFF TGTGCCAGCAGCGGAGGGGTTCGCGTCACCGGGGAGCTGTTTTTT
. . TRBJ2-2 TRBV24-1 CATNYGLILNTGELFF TGTGCCACCAACTACGGACTGATACTGAACACCGGGGAGCTGTTTTTT
. . TRBJ2-3 TRBV20-1 CSARPRLTASTDTQYF TGCAGTGCTAGACCCAGACTGACTGCTAGCACAGATACGCAGTATTTT
. TRBD2 TRBJ2-5 TRBV27 CASSLSLGGRAQYF TGTGCCAGCAGTTTATCATTGGGAGGGCGGGCCCAGTACTTC
. . TRBJ1-2 TRBV12-3/TRBV12-4 CASTSAGYGYTF TGTGCCAGCACCTCTGCAGGGTATGGCTACACCTTC
. . TRBJ2-1 TRBV6-6 CASSYSIGSYERYF TGTGCCAGCAGTTACTCAATTGGGAGCTACGAGCGGTACTTC